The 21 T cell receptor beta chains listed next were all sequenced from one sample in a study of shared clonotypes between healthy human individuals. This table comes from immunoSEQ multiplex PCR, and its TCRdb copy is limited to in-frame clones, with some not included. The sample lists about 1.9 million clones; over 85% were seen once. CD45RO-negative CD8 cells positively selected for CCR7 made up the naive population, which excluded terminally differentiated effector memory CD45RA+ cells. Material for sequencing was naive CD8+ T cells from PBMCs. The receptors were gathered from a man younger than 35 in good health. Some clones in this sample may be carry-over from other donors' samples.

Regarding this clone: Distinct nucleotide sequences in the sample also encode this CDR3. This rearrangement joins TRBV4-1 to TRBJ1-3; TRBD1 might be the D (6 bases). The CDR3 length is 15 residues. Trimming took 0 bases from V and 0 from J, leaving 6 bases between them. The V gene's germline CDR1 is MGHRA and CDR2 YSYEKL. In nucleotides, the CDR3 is TGCGCCAGCAGCCAAGACAGGGGCTCTGGAAACACCATATATTTT. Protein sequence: CASSQDRGSGNTIYF.

Here the CDR3 DNA reads TGTGCCACCAGCCTTGGACTAGCGGGAGACTCCGAGCAGTACTTC. Amino acids: CATSLGLAGDSEQYF. The V gene is TRBV15, the J gene TRBJ2-7, with TRBD2 matching 13 bases. J was trimmed by 6 bases and V by 5 bases; bases with no gene match: 7. CDR3 size: 15 residues. Germline CDR1 and CDR2: LNHNV and YYDKDF (reference sequence).

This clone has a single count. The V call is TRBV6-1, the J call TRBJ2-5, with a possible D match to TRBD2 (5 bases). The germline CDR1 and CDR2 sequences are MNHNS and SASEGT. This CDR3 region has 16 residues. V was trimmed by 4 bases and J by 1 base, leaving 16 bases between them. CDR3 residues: CASSVSPRAVQETQYF. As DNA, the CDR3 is TGTGCCAGCAGTGTATCCCCGAGGGCAGTCCAAGAGACCCAGTACTTC.

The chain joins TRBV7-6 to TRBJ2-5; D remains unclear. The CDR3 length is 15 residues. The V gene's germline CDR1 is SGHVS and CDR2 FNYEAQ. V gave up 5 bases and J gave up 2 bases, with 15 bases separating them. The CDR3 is CASSPIGRNQETQYF. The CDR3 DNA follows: TGTGCCAGCAGCCCCATCGGGCGGAATCAAGAGACCCAGTACTTC.

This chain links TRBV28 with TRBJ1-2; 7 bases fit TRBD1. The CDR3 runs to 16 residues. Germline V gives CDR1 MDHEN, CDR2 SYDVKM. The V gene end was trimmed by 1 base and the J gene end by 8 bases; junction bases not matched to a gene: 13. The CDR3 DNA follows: TGTGCCAGCAGTTTATCCTCTGACAGGGCCGGGCCCGGCTACACCTTC. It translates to CASSLSSDRAGPGYTF.

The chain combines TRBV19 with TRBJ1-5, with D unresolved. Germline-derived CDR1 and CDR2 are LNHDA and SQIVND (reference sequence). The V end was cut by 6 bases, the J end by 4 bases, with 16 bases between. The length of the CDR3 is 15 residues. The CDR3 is CASSPLGGSNQPQHF. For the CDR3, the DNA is TGTGCCAGTAGCCCCCTGGGAGGGTCAAATCAGCCCCAGCATTTT.

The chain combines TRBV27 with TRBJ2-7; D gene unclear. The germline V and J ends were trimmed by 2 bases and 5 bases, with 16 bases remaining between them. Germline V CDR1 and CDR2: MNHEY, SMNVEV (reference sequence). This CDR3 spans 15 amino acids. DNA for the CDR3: TGTGCCAGCAGTTTAGGGTGGCACAGTCCCCACGAGCAGTACTTC. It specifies CASSLGWHSPHEQYF.

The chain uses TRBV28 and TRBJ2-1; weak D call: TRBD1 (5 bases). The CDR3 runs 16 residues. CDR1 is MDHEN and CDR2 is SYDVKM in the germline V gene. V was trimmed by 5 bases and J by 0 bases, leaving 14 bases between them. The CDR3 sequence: CASSPIDSSSYNEQFF. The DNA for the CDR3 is TGTGCCAGCAGTCCAATAGACAGTAGCTCCTACAATGAGCAGTTCTTC.

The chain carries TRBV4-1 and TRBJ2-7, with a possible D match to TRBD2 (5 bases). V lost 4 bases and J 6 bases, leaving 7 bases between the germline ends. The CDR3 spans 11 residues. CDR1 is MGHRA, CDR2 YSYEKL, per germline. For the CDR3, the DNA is TGCGCCAGCAGCCCGGGGTCCGAGCAGTACTTC. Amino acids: CASSPGSEQYF.

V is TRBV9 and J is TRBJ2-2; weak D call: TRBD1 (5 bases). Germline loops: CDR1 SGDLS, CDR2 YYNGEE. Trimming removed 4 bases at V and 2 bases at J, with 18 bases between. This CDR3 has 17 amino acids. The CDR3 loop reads CASSSDPRAENTGELFF. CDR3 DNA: TGTGCCAGCAGCTCTGATCCCAGGGCGGAAAACACCGGGGAGCTGTTTTTT.

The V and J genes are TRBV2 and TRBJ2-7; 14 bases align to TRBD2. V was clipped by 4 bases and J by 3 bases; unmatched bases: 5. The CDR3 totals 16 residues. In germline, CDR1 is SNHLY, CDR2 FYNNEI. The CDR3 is CASSAWTSGRSYEQYF. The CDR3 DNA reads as TGTGCCAGCAGTGCGTGGACTAGCGGGAGGAGCTACGAGCAGTACTTC. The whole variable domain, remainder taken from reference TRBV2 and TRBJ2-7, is EPEVTQTPSHQVTQMGQEVILRCVPISNHLYFYWYRQILGQKVEFLVSFYNNEISEKSEIFDDQFSVERPDGSNFTLKIRSTKLEDSAMYFCASSAWTSGRSYEQYFGPGTRLTVT.

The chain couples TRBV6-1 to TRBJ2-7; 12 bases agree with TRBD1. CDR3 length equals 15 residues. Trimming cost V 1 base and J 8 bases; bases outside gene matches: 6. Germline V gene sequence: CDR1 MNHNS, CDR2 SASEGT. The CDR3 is CASSEGLGQGAKQYF. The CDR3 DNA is TGTGCCAGCAGTGAAGGCCTGGGACAGGGGGCTAAGCAGTACTTC.

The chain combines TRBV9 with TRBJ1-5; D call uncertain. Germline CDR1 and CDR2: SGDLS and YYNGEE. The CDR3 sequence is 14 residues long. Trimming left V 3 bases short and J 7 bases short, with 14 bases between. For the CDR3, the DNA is TGTGCCAGCAGCGAGAGCGAGACGACGCAGCCCCAGCATTTT. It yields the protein CASSESETTQPQHF.

CDR3 DNA sequence: TGCGCCAGCAGCCAAGGCACTAGCGGGACCTCCTACGAGCAGTACTTC. It encodes CASSQGTSGTSYEQYF. The J gene is TRBJ2-7, the V gene TRBV4-1; TRBD2 agrees at 10 bases. This CDR3 spans 16 amino acids. Losses at the gene ends were 1 base for V and 0 bases for J; bases not matched to a gene: 3. Per the germline V gene, CDR1 is MGHRA and CDR2 is YSYEKL.

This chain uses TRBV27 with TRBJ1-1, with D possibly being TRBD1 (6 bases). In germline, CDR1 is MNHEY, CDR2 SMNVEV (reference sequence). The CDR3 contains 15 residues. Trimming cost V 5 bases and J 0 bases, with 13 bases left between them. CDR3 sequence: CASSHTRGLNTEAFF. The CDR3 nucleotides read TGTGCCAGCAGTCACACCAGGGGTCTGAACACTGAAGCTTTCTTT.

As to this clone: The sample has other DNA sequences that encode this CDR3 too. In DNA form, the CDR3 reads TGTGCCAGCAGTTTTGGGCGATCCTACGAGCAGTACTTC. Its translation is CASSFGRSYEQYF. The V and J genes are TRBV27 and TRBJ2-7; no clear D. Germline lookup yields CDR1 MNHEY and CDR2 SMNVEV (reference sequence). Between the trimmed V and J ends, which lost 3 bases and 1 base, there was a span of 7 bases. The CDR3 consists of 13 residues.

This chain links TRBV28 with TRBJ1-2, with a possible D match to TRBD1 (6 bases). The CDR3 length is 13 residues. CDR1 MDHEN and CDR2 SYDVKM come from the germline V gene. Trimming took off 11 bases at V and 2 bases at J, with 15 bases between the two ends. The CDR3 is CAGRRGHNYGYTF. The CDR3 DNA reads TGTGCCGGACGGCGGGGACACAACTATGGCTACACCTTC.

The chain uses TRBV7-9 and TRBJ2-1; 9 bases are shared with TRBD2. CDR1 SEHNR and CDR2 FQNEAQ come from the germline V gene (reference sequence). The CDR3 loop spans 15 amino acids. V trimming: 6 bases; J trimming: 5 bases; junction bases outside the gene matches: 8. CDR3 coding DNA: TGTGCCAGCAGGGGAGCTAGCGGGAAACACAATGAGCAGTTCTTC. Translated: CASRGASGKHNEQFF.

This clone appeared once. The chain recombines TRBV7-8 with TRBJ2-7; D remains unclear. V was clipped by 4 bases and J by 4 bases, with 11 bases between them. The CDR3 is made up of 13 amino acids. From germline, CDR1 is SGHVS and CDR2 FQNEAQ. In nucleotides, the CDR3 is TGTGCCAGCAGCTCCCATAACCGGTACGAGCAGTACTTC. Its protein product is CASSSHNRYEQYF.

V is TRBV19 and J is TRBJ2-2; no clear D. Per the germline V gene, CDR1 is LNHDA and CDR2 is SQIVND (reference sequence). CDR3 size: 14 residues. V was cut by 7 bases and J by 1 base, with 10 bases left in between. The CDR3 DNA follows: TGTGCCAGTATAAGTTGGCGGAACACCGGGGAGCTGTTTTTT. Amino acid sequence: CASISWRNTGELFF.

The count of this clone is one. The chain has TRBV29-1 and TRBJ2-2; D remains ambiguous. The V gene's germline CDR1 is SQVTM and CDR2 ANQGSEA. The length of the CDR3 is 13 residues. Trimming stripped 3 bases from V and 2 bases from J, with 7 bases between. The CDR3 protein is CSVDWPNTGELFF. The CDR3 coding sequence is TGCAGCGTTGACTGGCCAAACACCGGGGAGCTGTTTTTT.